This record covers a single TCR beta chain. As yet, its antigen is unknown. A CD45RO/CCR7/CD25/CD127/CD95/CD27 panel sorted naive, central memory, regulatory and stem cell-like memory CD4+ cells. Reverse transcribing all isolated RNA meant expressed TCRB transcripts were sequenced. The protocol was immunoSEQ multiplex PCR, while the TCRdb copy is restricted to in-frame clones and leaves out a portion. The table shows around 710,000 clones, with roughly 12% occurring only once. This entry comes from a study of beta chain features in type 1 diabetes. Whole-study results and caveats: Insertions at VDJ junctions were less frequent in type 1 diabetes patients. These patients also deleted more nucleotides at the same junctions. Researchers report that Type 1 diabetes patients had moderately but significantly shorter TCRB CDR3s across all four CD4+ subsets. In comparison with healthy donors, patients had naive, central memory and Treg TCRB repertoires that appeared more similar.

The germline V gene has CDR1 ENHRY and CDR2 SYGVKD. The germline V and J ends were trimmed by 3 bases and 7 bases, with 10 bases remaining between them. CDR3 length: 13 residues. J is TRBJ1-5 and V is TRBV10-3; tentative D call: TRBD1 (5 bases). The TCR sequence derives from a man aged 25 to 45 with type 1 diabetes. Sequenced sample: naive CD4+ T cells from blood. CDR3 sequence reads: CAISDGGAQPQHF. DNA for the CDR3: TGTGCCATCAGTGACGGGGGTGCGCAGCCCCAGCATTTT.